Presented here are 17 T cell receptor beta chains from one specimen sequenced in a study of regulatory T cells in long-lasting Graves disease. Relying on iRepertoire HTBI primers and Arm-PCR of CDR3 regions, the team built TCR beta libraries. TCRdb called the multiplex PCR reads again in MiXCR, with one record for every CDR3 protein. The data hold approximately 540,000 distinct CDR3 sequences, with about 12% observed a single time. Indicated time point: newly diagnosed GD, antithyroid drugs for less than 3 months. There was RNA extracted from PBMCs, and the TCR library was made from it. These data were likewise used in another study, on T cells in Graves' hyperthyroidism and ophthalmopathy.

Sequenced material: peripheral blood mononuclear cells (PBMCs), taken at new diagnosis, from a patient treated with antithyroid drugs. The receptor source for this set is a woman between 25 and 40 years old with Graves disease.

This clonotype was detected many times. The V and J genes are TRBV11-2 and TRBJ2-1; 9 bases line up with TRBD2. Germline CDR1 reads SGHAT; CDR2 reads FQNNGV. The CDR3 runs to 16 residues. J lost 0 bases, V lost 5 bases, and 5 bases had no gene match. The CDR3, as DNA: TGTGCCAGCAGCAGACTAGCGGCAAGCTCCTACAATGAGCAGTTCTTC. Translation gives CASSRLAASSYNEQFF.

The table lists this clonotype with many counts. The rearrangement uses TRBV7-2 and TRBJ2-7; 8 bases fit TRBD2. J gave up 7 bases and V 5 bases, and 7 bases lay outside the gene matches. The CDR3 is 13 residues long. Looked up from germline, CDR1 is SGHTA and CDR2 is FQGNSA. CDR3 amino acids: CASSPARGGEQYF. CDR3 DNA sequence: TGTGCCAGCAGCCCAGCCCGGGGGGGAGAGCAGTACTTC. The full variable domain, completed using reference TRBV7-2 and TRBJ2-7, is GAGVSQSPSNKVTEKGKDVELRCDPISGHTALYWYRQSLGQGLEFLIYFQGNSAPDKSGLPSDRFSAERTGGSVSTLTIQRTQQEDSAVYLCASSPARGGEQYFGPGTRLTVT.

This clonotype was detected ten times or more. The CDR3 bases are TGCAGTGCCGCGCCGCGGACAGGGTCCTACGAGCAGTACTTC. Its translation: CSAAPRTGSYEQYF. V usage is TRBV20-1 and J usage is TRBJ2-7; 8 nucleotides align to TRBD1. This CDR3 is built from 14 residues. Germline values: CDR1 DFQATT, CDR2 SNEGSKA (reference sequence). J lost 1 base, V lost 6 bases, and 8 bases had no gene match.

This clonotype appeared many times. This chain uses TRBV2 with TRBJ2-1; 14 bases align to TRBD2. The CDR3 is made up of 15 amino acids. V shed 7 bases, J shed 7 bases, and the junction held 6 bases outside the gene matches. In germline, CDR1 is SNHLY, CDR2 FYNNEI. CDR3 bases: TGTGCCAGCATTCAGGGACTAGCGGGAGTGAATGAGCAGTTCTTC. It encodes CASIQGLAGVNEQFF.

The sample holds a few counts of this clonotype. The V call is TRBV6-9, the J call TRBJ2-3; 9 bases agree with TRBD2. The CDR3 has 15 residues. CDR1 and CDR2 (germline): MNHGY, SVAAGI. Germline trimming cut 3 bases from V and 4 bases from J; bases unmatched to any gene: 5. The CDR3 DNA reads as TGTGCCAGCAGTTACGCGGGACTAGCTTCAGATACGCAGTATTTT. This sequence encodes CASSYAGLASDTQYF.

This clonotype was recorded a few times. The CDR3 reads CASSLTGPAYEQYF. CDR3 nucleotide sequence: TGCGCCAGCAGCTTGACAGGTCCGGCCTACGAGCAGTACTTC. The chain joins TRBV5-1 to TRBJ2-7; TRBD1 might be the D (5 bases). CDR1 is SGHRS and CDR2 is YFSETQ in the germline V gene. V was cut by 1 base and J by 2 bases, with 10 bases left in between. The CDR3 totals 14 residues.

The sample holds many counts of this clonotype. The V and J genes are TRBV5-1 and TRBJ2-3; TRBD2 matches at 7 bases. V lost 3 bases to trimming and J lost 2 bases; unmatched junction nucleotides: 18. The germline CDR1 and CDR2 sequences are SGHRS and YFSETQ. CDR3 length: 19 amino acids. The CDR3 sequence: CASSSRAGDLPLLTDTQYF. The CDR3 region has the DNA TGCGCCAGCAGCTCGAGGGCGGGAGACCTTCCCTTACTCACAGATACGCAGTATTTT.

In this sample, this clonotype turned up many times. The genes are TRBV10-3 and TRBJ1-5, with 10 bases fitting TRBD1. V lost 2 bases and J lost 4; bases outside the gene matches: 5. The CDR3 has 16 residues. The germline gives CDR1 ENHRY, CDR2 SYGVKD. Here the CDR3 reads CAISEGQGEYNQPQHF. The DNA of the CDR3 is TGTGCCATCAGTGAGGGACAGGGGGAATATAATCAGCCCCAGCATTTT.

This clonotype was counted between two and nine times. This sequence joins TRBV6-2 or TRBV6-3 and TRBJ1-2; 8 bases line up with TRBD1. Germline V gives CDR1 MNHEY, CDR2 SVGEGT. The CDR3 is made up of 14 amino acids. V lost 6 bases, J lost 4 bases, and 7 bases stayed unmatched. CDR3 sequence reads: CASRKQGGGYGYTF. In DNA form, the CDR3 reads TGTGCCAGCAGGAAACAGGGGGGAGGCTATGGCTACACCTTC.

V and J are TRBV19 and TRBJ2-2, with D possibly being TRBD1 (6 bases). Per germline, CDR1 LNHDA and CDR2 SQIVND (reference sequence). Trimming stripped 1 base from V and 5 bases from J, with 20 bases between. CDR3 size: 18 residues. The chain's CDR3 is CASSIAPYRALMTGELFF. As DNA, the CDR3 is TGTGCCAGTAGTATAGCCCCCTACAGGGCTCTCATGACCGGGGAGCTGTTTTTT. Filled out from reference TRBV19 and TRBJ2-2, the complete variable domain reads DGGITQSPKYLFRKEGQNVTLSCEQNLNHDAMYWYRQDPGQGLRLIYYSQIVNDFQKGDIAEGYSVSREKKESFPLTVTSAQKNPTAFYLCASSIAPYRALMTGELFFGEGSRLTVL.

This chain connects TRBV6-2 or TRBV6-3 to TRBJ1-1; the D gene is possibly TRBD1 (5 bases). V lost 5 bases and J 5 bases, leaving 12 bases between the germline ends. This CDR3 spans 13 amino acids. CDR1 and CDR2 (germline): MNHEY, SVGEGT. In nucleotides, the CDR3 is TGTGCCAGCAGTGAAGAGCAGGGAACTGAAGCTTTCTTT. Its translation: CASSEEQGTEAFF.

This clonotype has a count of ten or more. The CDR3 sequence is CASSPRQLGETQYF. DNA of the CDR3: TGTGCCAGCAGTCCCCGACAGTTAGGAGAGACCCAGTACTTC. The chain carries TRBV12-3 or TRBV12-4 and TRBJ2-5, with D possibly being TRBD1 (5 bases). The germline V and J ends were trimmed by 5 bases and 4 bases, with 14 bases remaining between them. The CDR3 has 14 residues.

This clonotype was observed many times. This chain connects TRBV15 to TRBJ1-4; the D gene is possibly TRBD1 (5 bases). The CDR3 loop spans 15 amino acids. V was trimmed by 0 bases and J by 3 bases, leaving 8 bases between them. Germline loops: CDR1 LNHNV, CDR2 YYDKDF (reference sequence). The CDR3 loop is CATSRDRDPNEKLFF. The CDR3 coding sequence is TGTGCCACCAGCAGAGACAGGGACCCTAATGAAAAACTGTTTTTT.

Only a few counts were recorded for this clonotype. V usage is TRBV19 and J usage is TRBJ2-7; D is perhaps TRBD1 or TRBD2 (6 bases each). Germline CDR1 LNHDA, CDR2 SQIVND (reference sequence). The CDR3 is 14 residues long. V lost 7 bases, J lost 7 bases, and 20 bases lay in between. This chain's CDR3 is CASTKTGIAGEQYF. Written as DNA, the CDR3 is TGTGCCAGTACAAAGACAGGAATCGCGGGGGAGCAGTACTTC. Variable domain in full (rest from reference TRBV19 and TRBJ2-7): DGGITQSPKYLFRKEGQNVTLSCEQNLNHDAMYWYRQDPGQGLRLIYYSQIVNDFQKGDIAEGYSVSREKKESFPLTVTSAQKNPTAFYLCASTKTGIAGEQYFGPGTRLTVT.

This clonotype was observed many times. The chain is built from TRBV7-9 and TRBJ1-1, with D maybe TRBD1 (5 bases). With 5 bases removed from V and 5 bases from J, the gap between germline ends came to 18 bases. The CDR3 totals 15 residues. Germline loops: CDR1 SEHNR, CDR2 FQNEAQ (reference sequence). The CDR3 sequence is CASSPRGTGVTEAFF. For the CDR3, the DNA is TGTGCCAGCAGCCCAAGGGGCACGGGAGTGACTGAAGCTTTCTTT.

The rearrangement joins TRBV20-1 to TRBJ2-2, with 8 bases that match TRBD2. Germline lookup yields CDR1 DFQATT and CDR2 SNEGSKA (reference sequence). CDR3 length equals 13 residues. J gave up 6 bases and V 3 bases, and 3 bases lay outside the gene matches. The CDR3 DNA follows: TGCAGTGCTAGCGGGAGGGCCGCCGGGGAGCTGTTTTTT. It encodes CSASGRAAGELFF.

This clonotype showed up many times. The chain is built from TRBV19 and TRBJ2-1; D ambiguous. This CDR3 is built from 13 residues. V lost 0 bases, J lost 3 bases, and 3 bases lay in between. Germline CDR1 reads LNHDA; CDR2 reads SQIVND (reference sequence). CDR3 residues: CASSIEGYNEQFF. In DNA, the CDR3 is TGTGCCAGTAGTATAGAGGGCTACAATGAGCAGTTCTTC.